This T cell receptor beta chain emerged from a study of control samples from healthy donors and cancer patients. Trimming took 5 bases from V and 4 from J; bases not matched to a gene: 1. CDR1 is SEHNR and CDR2 is FQNEAQ in the germline V gene (reference sequence). The CDR3 sequence is 13 residues long. Some clones are missing from TCRdb's copy, which holds only in-frame ones; the method was immunoSEQ multiplex PCR. The sample lists 150,000 or so clones, 93% occurring once. Material for sequencing was blood. This TCR was recovered from a man aged 18 to 30 in good health. V and J are TRBV7-9 and TRBJ1-3; TRBD1 agrees at 8 bases. The CDR3 reads CASSRQGGNTIYF. The CDR3, as DNA: TGTGCCAGCAGCCGACAGGGGGGAAACACCATATATTTT.